This is a list of T cell receptor beta chains from one sample in a study of blood T cell repertoires in COVID-19. Assay: immunoSEQ multiplex PCR; the TCRdb copy retains only in-frame clones and omits some. The sample has some 250,000 clones, about 80% seen once. The specimen sequenced was peripheral blood. Every receptor here comes from a woman aged 80 or older with acute or convalescent COVID-19. Each CDR3 is given with its conserved first and last residue. The D gene is left open where the match is weak. The listing skips clone size in some rows; elsewhere it reads once, few, many or a size class.

>TRBV5-1|TRBJ2-7|TRBD1|once
TGCGCCAGCAGCTCACAGGGGTGGTACGAGCAGTACTTC
CASSSQGWYEQYF
>TRBV7-9|TRBJ1-1|NA|NA
TGTGCCAGCCAGAAAAGTCGGGGATCGAACACTGAAGCTTTCTTT
CASQKSRGSNTEAFF
>TRBV5-1|TRBJ1-1|TRBD1|NA
TGCGCCAGCAGCTGGGACAGTCGGGACACTGAAGCTTTCTTT
CASSWDSRDTEAFF
>TRBV24-1|TRBJ2-1|NA|NA
TGTGCCACCAGTAGAGGCGGGAACCAACACAATGAGCAGTTCTTC
CATSRGGNQHNEQFF
>TRBV28|TRBJ1-1|TRBD1|once
TGTGCCAGCACCGGGACAGGGAACACTGAAGCTTTCTTT
CASTGTGNTEAFF
>TRBV29-1|TRBJ1-1|NA|NA
TGCAGCGTTGGGTGGGGCACTATGAACACTGAAGCTTTCTTT
CSVGWGTMNTEAFF
>TRBV5-8|TRBJ1-5|NA|NA
TGTGCCAGCAGCTTGGTGGGGGGAGGGAGCAATCAGCCCCAGCATTTT
CASSLVGGGSNQPQHF
>TRBV7-9|TRBJ2-5|NA|NA
TGTGCCAGCAGCTCGAGATTGGGGGGGCTGAAGGGAGAGACCCAGTACTTC
CASSSRLGGLKGETQYF
>TRBV18|TRBJ1-2|TRBD1|NA
TGTGCCAGCTCTCCCTCGGGACAGGGTCTCTATGGCTACACCTTC
CASSPSGQGLYGYTF
>TRBV14|TRBJ2-2|TRBD1|NA
TGTGCCAGTAGGACAGGGGACACCGGGGAGCTGTTTTTT
CASRTGDTGELFF
>TRBV5-1|TRBJ1-1|NA|NA
TGCGCCAGCAGCTTCTCAGTGAACACTGAAGCTTTCTTT
CASSFSVNTEAFF
>TRBV6-6|TRBJ2-4|TRBD2|NA
TGTGCCAGCACGACTAGCGGGGCCCAAAACATTCAGTACTTC
CASTTSGAQNIQYF
>TRBV19|TRBJ1-2|TRBD1|NA
TGTGCCAGTAGGCCGACAGGGCGGAACTATGGCTACACCTTC
CASRPTGRNYGYTF
>TRBV7-2|TRBJ2-1|TRBD1|NA
TGTGCCAGCAGCTCCAGACAGGGGAGTAAGTTCTTC
CASSSRQGSKFF
>TRBV9|TRBJ2-5|TRBD1|NA
TGTGCCAGCAGCGTCCCTAGACAGGGAAGGTTTCGAGAGACCCAGTACTTC
CASSVPRQGRFRETQYF
>TRBV6-1|TRBJ1-2|NA|few
TGTGCCAGCAGTGAACCACAGGTCTATGGCTACACCTTC
CASSEPQVYGYTF
>TRBV27|TRBJ1-2|NA|NA
TGTGCCAGCAGTTTATACGGAGACTATGGCTACACCTTC
CASSLYGDYGYTF
>TRBV9|TRBJ1-2|NA|NA
TGTGCCAGCAGCACAGGGCCCGAAGACTATGGCTACACCTTC
CASSTGPEDYGYTF
>TRBV28|TRBJ1-5|TRBD1|NA
TGTGCCAGCAGTTTTTACTCAGGGGGCGGTCAGCCCCAGCATTTT
CASSFYSGGGQPQHF
>TRBV5-4|TRBJ2-7|NA|NA
TGTGCCAGCAGCCCCGGTAGTTCCTACGAGCAGTACTTC
CASSPGSSYEQYF
>TRBV18|TRBJ1-4|TRBD1|NA
TGTGCCAGCTCACCACCGTCTACAGGGGGAATTGAAAAACTGTTTTTT
CASSPPSTGGIEKLFF
>TRBV30|TRBJ1-1|NA|NA
TGTGCCTGGAGTGGGGGCCGACGGACTGAAGCTTTCTTT
CAWSGGRRTEAFF
>TRBV15|TRBJ2-7|NA|few
TGTGCCACCAGCAGAGATAGGACTTTACAGCAGTACTTC
CATSRDRTLQQYF
>TRBV5-1|TRBJ1-3|NA|once
TGCGCCAGCAGCCACGGCGGTACCGAATCTGGAAACACCATATATTTT
CASSHGGTESGNTIYF
>TRBV18|TRBJ2-3|NA|NA
TGTGCCAGCTCACCAGGGCTTAGCACAGATACGCAGTATTTT
CASSPGLSTDTQYF
>TRBV25-1|TRBJ1-4|NA|few
TGTGCCAGCAGTGAAAGCCCGACAGCTGCAACTAATGAAAAACTGTTTTTT
CASSESPTAATNEKLFF
>TRBV18|TRBJ2-7|TRBD1|NA
TGTGCCAGCTCATCGGACAGGGCGACCCACGAGCAGTACTTC
CASSSDRATHEQYF
>TRBV6-5|TRBJ1-1|TRBD1|NA
TGTGCCAGCAGGAACCAGGGGGGTGCTTTCTTT
CASRNQGGAFF
>TRBV7-2|TRBJ2-1|NA|NA
TGTGCCAGCAGCTCTAGTAGGGGTGAGCAGTTCTTC
CASSSSRGEQFF
>TRBV18|TRBJ2-3|NA|NA
TGTGCCAGCTCGCCGGGCGGGACAGATACGCAGTATTTT
CASSPGGTDTQYF
>TRBV28|TRBJ1-6|NA|NA
TGTGCCAGCAAACGACCCCCGGGGAATTCACCCCTCCACTTT
CASKRPPGNSPLHF
>TRBV19|TRBJ2-2|NA|few
TGTGCCAGTAGTATAGATCGGGCAGGGTACGCCGGGGAGCTGTTTTTT
CASSIDRAGYAGELFF
>TRBV4-2|TRBJ1-5|NA|NA
TGTGCCAGCAGCCAAGAATGGCAGGGCCTTCAGCCCCAGCATTTT
CASSQEWQGLQPQHF
>TRBV11-3|TRBJ2-1|NA|once
TGTGCCAGCAGCTTCGACAGATACAATGAGCAGTTCTTC
CASSFDRYNEQFF
>TRBV6-1|TRBJ1-4|TRBD1|NA
TGTGCCAGCAGTGAAGCTGGGACAGGGAATGAAAAACTGTTTTTT
CASSEAGTGNEKLFF
>TRBV23-1|TRBJ2-1|NA|NA
TGCGCCAGCAGTCAGGATCCCAGGGGAAGGTGGATTGAGCAGTTCTTC
CASSQDPRGRWIEQFF
>TRBV11-2|TRBJ1-6|NA|few
TGTGCCAGCAGCTTTTCAGAAAATTCACCCCTCCACTTT
CASSFSENSPLHF
>TRBV5-5|TRBJ1-2|TRBD1|NA
TGTGCCAGCAGCGGTGGACAGGGGAACTATGGCTACACCTTC
CASSGGQGNYGYTF
>TRBV10-3|TRBJ1-1|TRBD1|NA
TGTGCCATCCGAGGAGGTACAGGGGACGGGAGTGAAGCTTTCTTT
CAIRGGTGDGSEAFF
>TRBV2|TRBJ1-2|TRBD1|NA
TGTGCCAGCAGCGCACAGGGGACAAACTATGGCTACACCTTC
CASSAQGTNYGYTF
>TRBV5-1|TRBJ2-1|TRBD2|few
TGCGCCAGCAGCTTTCAACCGGCTAGCGGGGGTGGTGAGCAGTTCTTC
CASSFQPASGGGEQFF
>TRBV29-1|TRBJ2-3|TRBD2|once
TGCAGCGCCCGCCCAACTAGCGGGGGGGCCGGCACAGATACGCAGTATTTT
CSARPTSGGAGTDTQYF
>TRBV28|TRBJ2-2|TRBD2|NA
TGTGCCAGTAAAACCGTGGGACTAGTGGACACCGGGGAGCTGTTTTTT
CASKTVGLVDTGELFF
>TRBV7-9|TRBJ2-4|NA|few
TGTGCCAGCAGCGGCCGGACTTGGGGAAACATTCAGTACTTC
CASSGRTWGNIQYF
>TRBV28|TRBJ1-5|NA|NA
TGTGCCAGCAGCCCCCAAGGGGGACATAGCAATCAGCCCCAGCATTTT
CASSPQGGHSNQPQHF
>TRBV5-1|TRBJ1-1|TRBD1|NA
TGCGCCAGCAGCTTTACAGGGGGCGCGGACACTGAAGCTTTCTTT
CASSFTGGADTEAFF
>TRBV6-6|TRBJ1-5|NA|NA
TGTGCCAGCAGTTCGGGACAATATAGCAATCAGCCCCAGCATTTT
CASSSGQYSNQPQHF
>TRBV6-5|TRBJ1-4|NA|NA
TGTGCCAGCAGTCTCCGACAGTTAACTAATGAAAAACTGTTTTTT
CASSLRQLTNEKLFF
>TRBV5-1|TRBJ2-1|TRBD1|few
TGCGCCAGCAGGCCGGGACAGGGTAATGAGCAGTTCTTC
CASRPGQGNEQFF
>TRBV6-6|TRBJ2-7|NA|NA
TGTGCCAGCAGTAAACAGGGTACCTACGAGCAGTACTTC
CASSKQGTYEQYF
>TRBV7-9|TRBJ1-5|TRBD1|once
TGTGCCAGCAGCTTCACAGGGGAAGGGCCCCAGCATTTT
CASSFTGEGPQHF
>TRBV4-2|TRBJ2-5|NA|few
TGTGCCAGCAGCCAAGATTATACTACACAAGAGACCCAGTACTTC
CASSQDYTTQETQYF
>TRBV2|TRBJ1-2|NA|few
TGTGCCAGCAGTGGATCCGGGAACTATGGCTACACCTTC
CASSGSGNYGYTF
>TRBV24-1|TRBJ2-5|TRBD1|NA
TGTGCCACCAGTGATTCGGGACAGGGGGCGGGGGAGACCCAGTACTTC
CATSDSGQGAGETQYF
>TRBV5-6|TRBJ1-2|TRBD1|NA
TGTGCCAGCAGCTTGGTCGGCAGGGGGTGGTATGGCTACACCTTC
CASSLVGRGWYGYTF